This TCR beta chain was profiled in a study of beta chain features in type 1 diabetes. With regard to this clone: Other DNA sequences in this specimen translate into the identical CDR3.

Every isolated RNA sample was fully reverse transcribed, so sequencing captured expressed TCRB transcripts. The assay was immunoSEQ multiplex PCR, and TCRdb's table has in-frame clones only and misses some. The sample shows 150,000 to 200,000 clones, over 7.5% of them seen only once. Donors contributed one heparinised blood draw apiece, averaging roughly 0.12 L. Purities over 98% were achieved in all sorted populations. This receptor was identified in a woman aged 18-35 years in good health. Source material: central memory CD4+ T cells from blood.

The CDR3 spells CASSPSDSHSNQPQHF. DNA for the CDR3: TGTGCCAGCTCACCGTCGGACAGTCATAGCAATCAGCCCCAGCATTTT. This chain joins TRBV18 and TRBJ1-5; D is possibly TRBD1 (6 bases). V lost 3 bases to trimming and J lost 0 bases, with 12 bases between them. Looked up from germline, CDR1 is KGHSH and CDR2 is LQKENI. The CDR3 is made up of 16 amino acids.